These 13 T cell receptor beta chains were sequenced from one sample in a study of shared clonotypes between healthy human individuals. The method was immunoSEQ multiplex PCR; TCRdb's version includes in-frame clones alone and lacks a portion of them. The sample lists fewer than 1.6 million clones; approximately 98.5% were seen once. Sequencing was carried out using naive CD4+ T cells sorted from blood. Subset in this sample: CD45RA+ positively selected. Every receptor here comes from a man aged 30-40 years in good health.

CDR3 sequence reads: CASMRGDDEKLFF. DNA for the CDR3: TGTGCCAGCATGAGGGGGGATGATGAAAAACTGTTTTTT. The genes are TRBV6-6 and TRBJ1-4; a weak D match, TRBD1 (6 bases). The length of the CDR3 is 13 residues. Germline loops: CDR1 MNHNY, CDR2 SVGAGI (reference sequence). V was pared by 7 bases and J by 6 bases, with 12 bases between.

In this sample, this clone turned up once. The CDR3 region is CASSLLNSYEQYF. In nucleotides, the CDR3 is TGCGCCAGCAGCTTGTTGAACAGCTACGAGCAGTACTTC. The chain employs TRBV5-1 and TRBJ2-7; the D is unclear. V was clipped by 1 base and J by 3 bases, with 8 bases between them. This CDR3 is built from 13 residues. CDR1 and CDR2 (germline): SGHRS, YFSETQ.

The J gene is TRBJ2-2, the V gene TRBV7-6; perhaps TRBD1 as D (6 bases). The CDR3 totals 14 residues. The ends were cut back, 3 bases at V and 6 bases at J, with 11 bases in the middle. From germline, CDR1 is SGHVS and CDR2 FNYEAQ. For the CDR3, the DNA is TGTGCCAGCAGCTTGGCAGGGGAGTCCGGGGAGCTGTTTTTT. Its translation is CASSLAGESGELFF.

The gene calls are TRBV6-6 and TRBJ2-2, with D hard to call. Germline V gives CDR1 MNHNY, CDR2 SVGAGI (reference sequence). The CDR3 has 15 amino acids. Trimming stripped 7 bases from V and 1 base from J, with 13 bases between. The CDR3 is CASTISQLNTGELFF. The CDR3 coding sequence is TGTGCCAGCACTATTAGTCAATTGAACACCGGGGAGCTGTTTTTT.

On this clone: This same CDR3 is encoded by further DNA sequences in the sample. V is TRBV4-2 and J is TRBJ2-1; 8 positions agree with TRBD2. J was trimmed by 4 bases and V by 0 bases; bases with no gene match: 5. This CDR3 is built from 16 residues. Germline V gene sequence: CDR1 LGHNA, CDR2 YNFKEQ. This CDR3 reads CASSQDPGRAYNEQFF. The CDR3 DNA sequence: TGTGCCAGCAGCCAAGATCCCGGGAGGGCGTACAATGAGCAGTTCTTC.

J is TRBJ1-3 and V is TRBV6-1; D is perhaps TRBD1 (6 bases). The CDR3 contains 15 residues. Germline-derived CDR1 and CDR2 are MNHNS and SASEGT. V was pared by 9 bases and J by 0 bases, with 15 bases between. CDR3 protein: CASQTGLSSGNTIYF. DNA of the CDR3: TGTGCCAGTCAAACAGGGCTTAGCTCTGGAAACACCATATATTTT.

The chain carries TRBV19 and TRBJ2-7, with 10 bases that match TRBD2. The CDR3 has 14 amino acids. With 5 bases clipped from V and 4 bases from J, the junction kept 5 bases outside the gene matches. The germline V gene has CDR1 LNHDA and CDR2 SQIVND (reference sequence). CDR3 loop: CASSGASGSYEQYF. CDR3 DNA: TGTGCCAGTAGTGGGGCTAGCGGGAGTTACGAGCAGTACTTC. The variable domain in full, with the rest retrieved from reference TRBV19 and TRBJ2-7, is DGGITQSPKYLFRKEGQNVTLSCEQNLNHDAMYWYRQDPGQGLRLIYYSQIVNDFQKGDIAEGYSVSREKKESFPLTVTSAQKNPTAFYLCASSGASGSYEQYFGPGTRLTVT.

The chain uses TRBV28 and TRBJ2-6, with D unresolved. V dropped 8 bases and J dropped 3 bases, with 11 bases sitting between them. The germline gives CDR1 MDHEN, CDR2 SYDVKM. CDR3 length equals 14 residues. CDR3 residues: CASYRPYGANVLTF. Here the CDR3 DNA reads TGTGCCAGCTATCGCCCATATGGGGCCAACGTCCTGACTTTC.

This clone is a singleton in its sample. The V gene is TRBV19, the J gene TRBJ2-7, with 8 bases identical to TRBD1. This CDR3 has 14 residues. Losses at the gene ends were 4 bases for V and 7 bases for J; bases not matched to a gene: 9. The V gene's germline CDR1 is LNHDA and CDR2 SQIVND (reference sequence). CDR3 DNA: TGTGCCAGTAGTAGTACCAGGGGGCCGGGTGAGCAGTACTTC. Translated: CASSSTRGPGEQYF.

The chain combines TRBV5-1 with TRBJ2-3, with D uncertain. V was shortened by 0 bases and J by 0 bases, with 20 bases between the two germline ends. This CDR3 region has 19 residues. Germline values: CDR1 SGHRS, CDR2 YFSETQ. The CDR3 spells CASSLVTVVSSASTDTQYF. DNA for the CDR3: TGCGCCAGCAGCTTGGTTACAGTAGTATCGTCTGCTAGCACAGATACGCAGTATTTT.

The CDR3 bases are TGTGCCAGCAGCCCACGAGTAGGAGAAGCGCAGTATTTT. Translating gives CASSPRVGEAQYF. This chain uses TRBV7-9 with TRBJ2-3; D gene uncertain. The CDR3 covers 13 residues. V was cut by 5 bases and J by 10 bases, with 16 bases left in between. Per the germline V gene, CDR1 is SEHNR and CDR2 is FQNEAQ (reference sequence). Filled out from reference TRBV7-9 and TRBJ2-3, the complete variable domain reads DTGVSQNPRHKITKRGQNVTFRCDPISEHNRLYWYRQTLGQGPEFLTYFQNEAQLEKSRLLSDRFSAERPKGSFSTLEIQRTEQGDSAMYLCASSPRVGEAQYFGPGTRLTVL.

The genes are TRBV28 and TRBJ1-5; D ambiguous. The germline V gene has CDR1 MDHEN and CDR2 SYDVKM. V was shortened by 7 bases and J by 4 bases, with 11 bases between the two germline ends. The CDR3 has 13 residues. The CDR3: CASNGRANQPQHF. Here the CDR3 DNA reads TGTGCCAGCAACGGCCGCGCAAATCAGCCCCAGCATTTT.

The chain combines TRBV7-9 with TRBJ2-3, with unresolved D. Trimming pared 7 bases from V and 0 bases from J, leaving 14 bases between. Germline V gene sequence: CDR1 SEHNR, CDR2 FQNEAQ (reference sequence). CDR3 size: 15 residues. The CDR3 is CASTILPASTDTQYF. In DNA, the CDR3 is TGTGCCAGCACCATTTTGCCAGCTAGCACAGATACGCAGTATTTT.